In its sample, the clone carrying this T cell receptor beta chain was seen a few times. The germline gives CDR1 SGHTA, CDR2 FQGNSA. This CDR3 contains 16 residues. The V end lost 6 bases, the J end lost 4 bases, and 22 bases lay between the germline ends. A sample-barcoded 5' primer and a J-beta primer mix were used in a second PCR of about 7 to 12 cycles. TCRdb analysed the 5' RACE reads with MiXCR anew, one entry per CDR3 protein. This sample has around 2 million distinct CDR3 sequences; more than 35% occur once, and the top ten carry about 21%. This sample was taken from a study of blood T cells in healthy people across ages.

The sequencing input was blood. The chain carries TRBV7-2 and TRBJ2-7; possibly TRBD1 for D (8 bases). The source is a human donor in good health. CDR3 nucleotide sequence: TGTGCCAGCAGTCACAGGGGGGGCGTGGATTCGTACGAGCAGTACTTC. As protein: CASSHRGGVDSYEQYF.